This T cell receptor (beta chain) was identified in a study of blood T cell repertoires in COVID-19. This CDR3 comprises 15 residues. Looked up from germline, CDR1 is MNHEY and CDR2 is SVGEGT. The V and J ends lost 2 bases and 5 bases, in that order; junction bases with no gene match: 3. Assay: immunoSEQ multiplex PCR; the TCRdb copy retains only in-frame clones and omits some. Of 200,000 to 250,000 clones listed, 70% to 85% were seen once; the top ten hold under 2%. The specimen sequenced was peripheral blood. The TCR originated in a woman older than 75 with acute or convalescent COVID-19. The genes are TRBV6-2 or TRBV6-3 and TRBJ2-2, with TRBD2 matching over 9 bases. The CDR3 protein is CASSYRGRGTGELFF. In DNA, the CDR3 is TGTGCCAGCAGTTACCGCGGGAGGGGGACCGGGGAGCTGTTTTTT.